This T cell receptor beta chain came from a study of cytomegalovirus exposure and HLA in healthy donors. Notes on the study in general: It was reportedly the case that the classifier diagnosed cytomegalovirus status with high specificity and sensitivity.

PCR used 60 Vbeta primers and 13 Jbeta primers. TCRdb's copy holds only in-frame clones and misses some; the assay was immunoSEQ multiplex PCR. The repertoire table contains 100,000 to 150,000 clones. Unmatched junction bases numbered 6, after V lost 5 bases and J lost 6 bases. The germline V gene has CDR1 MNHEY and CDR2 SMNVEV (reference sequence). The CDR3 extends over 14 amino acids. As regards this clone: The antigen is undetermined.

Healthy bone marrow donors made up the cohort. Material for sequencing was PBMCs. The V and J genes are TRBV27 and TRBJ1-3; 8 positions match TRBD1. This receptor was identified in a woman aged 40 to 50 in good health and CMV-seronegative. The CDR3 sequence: CASSGQGAENTIYF. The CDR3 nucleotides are TGTGCCAGCAGTGGACAGGGAGCTGAAAACACCATATATTTT.